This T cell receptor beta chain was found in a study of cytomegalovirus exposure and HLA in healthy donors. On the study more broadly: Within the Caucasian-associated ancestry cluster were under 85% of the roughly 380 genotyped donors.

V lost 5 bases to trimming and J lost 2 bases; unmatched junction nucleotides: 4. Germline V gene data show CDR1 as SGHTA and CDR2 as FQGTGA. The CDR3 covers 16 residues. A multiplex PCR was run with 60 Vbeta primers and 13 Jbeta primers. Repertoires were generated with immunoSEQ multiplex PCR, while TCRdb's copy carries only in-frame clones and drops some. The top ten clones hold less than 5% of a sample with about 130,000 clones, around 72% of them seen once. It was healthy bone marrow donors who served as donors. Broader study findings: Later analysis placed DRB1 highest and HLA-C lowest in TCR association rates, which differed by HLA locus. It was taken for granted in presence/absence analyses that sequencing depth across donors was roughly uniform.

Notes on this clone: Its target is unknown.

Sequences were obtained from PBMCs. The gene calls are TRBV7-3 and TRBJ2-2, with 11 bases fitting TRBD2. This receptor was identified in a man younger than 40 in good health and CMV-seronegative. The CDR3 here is CASSALAGENTGELFF. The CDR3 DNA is TGTGCCAGCAGCGCACTAGCGGGGGAAAACACCGGGGAGCTGTTTTTT.